The 4 T cell receptor beta chains listed next were all sequenced from one sample in a study of cytomegalovirus exposure and HLA in healthy donors. Clones were sequenced by immunoSEQ multiplex PCR, and TCRdb holds only the in-frame ones, with some missing. The data contain about 150,000 clones, about 89% of them seen just once; the ten biggest clones take up around 3.4%. The sequenced sample was PBMCs. All receptors come from a woman younger than 35 in good health and CMV-seropositive.

This chain uses TRBV11-3 with TRBJ2-7; perhaps TRBD1 as D (6 bases). The CDR3 is made up of 13 amino acids. CDR1 is SGHNT, CDR2 YENEEA, per germline. Trimming removed 2 bases at V and 6 bases at J, with 11 bases between. The CDR3 nucleotides are TGTGCCAGCAGCTTACCAGGGGTTGGCGAGCAGTACTTC. This gives the protein CASSLPGVGEQYF.

In its sample, this clone was seen once. The CDR3 sequence is CAWSWGQGATDTQYF. The CDR3 DNA follows: TGTGCCTGGAGTTGGGGACAGGGGGCGACAGATACGCAGTATTTT. The V and J genes are TRBV30 and TRBJ2-3, with TRBD1 matching 12 bases. With 2 bases clipped from V and 3 bases from J, the junction kept 3 bases outside the gene matches. Germline V gives CDR1 GTSNPN, CDR2 SVGIG (reference sequence). The CDR3 sequence is 15 residues long.

The genes are TRBV6-1 and TRBJ2-1; possibly TRBD2 for D (6 bases). CDR1 is MNHNS and CDR2 is SASEGT in the germline V gene. This CDR3 spans 14 amino acids. V was shortened by 6 bases and J by 6 bases, with 15 bases between the two germline ends. Here the CDR3 DNA reads TGTGCCAGCAGACCTCTAGCGATCCCCAATGAGCAGTTCTTC. It translates to CASRPLAIPNEQFF.

This chain links TRBV6-5 with TRBJ2-2; the D gene is possibly TRBD1 (6 bases). The CDR3 loop spans 13 amino acids. The V end was cut by 7 bases, the J end by 5 bases, with 11 bases between. Germline V gene data show CDR1 as MNHEY and CDR2 as SVGAGI. CDR3 residues: CASIAGVTGELFF. The CDR3 region has the DNA TGTGCCAGCATCGCAGGGGTAACCGGGGAGCTGTTTTTT.